Listed below are T cell receptor beta chains from one sample, sequenced in a study of beta chain features in type 1 diabetes. Produced via immunoSEQ multiplex PCR; TCRdb's table is partial and in-frame only. This table has under 450,000 clones, approximately 13% appearing once. The sample consisted of naive CD4+ T cells from blood. The receptors originated from a man aged 25-40 years in good health. CDR3s include the opening cysteine and the closing phenylalanine or tryptophan. The D gene is left open where the match is weak. Rows may omit the clone size; those that give it use once, few, many or a size class.

>few|TRBJ2-1|NA|TRBV21-1
TGTGCCAGCAGCAAAGGACAGGGACTCTACAATGAGCAGTTCTTC
CASSKGQGLYNEQFF
>NA|TRBJ2-7|NA|TRBV14
TGTGCCAGCAGCCAATGGTCGGGGGCCATCGAGCAGTACTTC
CASSQWSGAIEQYF
>NA|TRBJ1-1|NA|TRBV29-1
TGCAGCGTTCTTCAGGACTCAACTGAAGCTTTCTTT
CSVLQDSTEAFF
>few|TRBJ2-5|TRBD2|TRBV5-1
TGCGCCAGCAGCAGAAGCGGGGACCAAGAGACCCAGTACTTC
CASSRSGDQETQYF
>few|TRBJ2-1|TRBD2|TRBV10-3
TGTGCCATCAGTGGTCTTGGCGGGACTACCTACAATGAGCAGTTCTTC
CAISGLGGTTYNEQFF
>few|TRBJ2-6|TRBD1|TRBV29-1
TGCAGCGTTGGGGACAGGGGGGGGGCCAACGTCCTGACTTTC
CSVGDRGGANVLTF
>NA|TRBJ1-6|NA|TRBV9
TGTGCCAGCAGCCCAGCTGATTCTAGAGGTTCACCCCTCCACTTT
CASSPADSRGSPLHF
>few|TRBJ1-5|TRBD1|TRBV29-1
TGCGCCGCAGGGGGGCGCAGGGTTCAGCCCCAGCATTTT
CAAGGRRVQPQHF
>NA|TRBJ1-1|NA|TRBV10-3
TGTGCCATCAGTGGAAGGGAGGACACTGAAGCTTTCTTT
CAISGREDTEAFF
>NA|TRBJ2-5|TRBD1|TRBV25-1
TGTGCCAGCAGTGAGCCGACAGGGTTTGGAGAGACCCAGTACTTC
CASSEPTGFGETQYF